These 30 T cell receptor beta chains originate from one sample sequenced in a study of T cell changes during pregnancy in multiple sclerosis. Only in-frame clones appear in the TCRdb table, and some are missing; sequencing was by immunoSEQ multiplex PCR. The sample records roughly 100,000 clones, about 90% being singletons. The material sequenced was peripheral blood, taken in the second trimester of pregnancy. These TCRs come from a female donor with multiple sclerosis, enrolled in a pregnancy study.

The chain recombines TRBV2 with TRBJ2-5; TRBD1 matches 7 bases. Trimming removed 8 bases from V and 2 bases from J; junction bases left unmatched: 5. The CDR3 consists of 13 residues. Germline V lookup: CDR1 SNHLY, CDR2 FYNNEI. CDR3 residues: CASDRDRQETQYF. CDR3 nucleotides: TGTGCCAGCGATAGGGACAGACAAGAGACCCAGTACTTC.

The chain employs TRBV7-2 and TRBJ1-5; D unclear. The CDR3 is made up of 15 amino acids. CDR1 SGHTA and CDR2 FQGNSA come from the germline V gene. V lost 1 base, J lost 3 bases, and 10 bases lay in between. The DNA of the CDR3 is TGTGCCAGCAGCTTAGGGAGTCAGAACAATCAGCCCCAGCATTTT. Amino acid sequence: CASSLGSQNNQPQHF.

This sequence joins TRBV28 and TRBJ2-3; 11 bases agree with TRBD2. The CDR3 covers 14 residues. V trimming: 8 bases; J trimming: 6 bases; junction bases outside the gene matches: 7. Germline V gene lookup returns CDR1 MDHEN and CDR2 SYDVKM. The CDR3 DNA reads TGTGCCAGCGCACTAGCGGGAGAGGTGGATACGCAGTATTTT. This sequence encodes CASALAGEVDTQYF.

The rearrangement joins TRBV27 to TRBJ2-2, with 10 bases identical to TRBD2. The CDR3 is 18 residues long. The germline gives CDR1 MNHEY, CDR2 SMNVEV (reference sequence). V lost 5 bases, J lost 3 bases, and 12 bases stayed unmatched. The CDR3 region is CASSKRSGRDVYTGELFF. CDR3 DNA sequence: TGTGCCAGCAGTAAACGGAGCGGGAGGGACGTTTACACCGGGGAGCTGTTTTTT.

The CDR3 bases are TGCGCCAGCAGCTACCGTAGCGGGAGGACCTACGAGCAGTACTTC. Translating it yields CASSYRSGRTYEQYF. The rearrangement joins TRBV5-1 to TRBJ2-7; 10 positions agree with TRBD2. V lost 3 bases to trimming and J lost 2 bases; unmatched junction nucleotides: 5. This CDR3 region has 15 residues. Germline V gene lookup returns CDR1 SGHRS and CDR2 YFSETQ.

J is TRBJ2-2 and V is TRBV28; 7 nucleotides line up with TRBD2. Trimming at V came to 3 bases and at J to 3 bases, leaving 7 bases not matched to a gene. Looked up from germline, CDR1 is MDHEN and CDR2 is SYDVKM. This CDR3 region has 16 residues. The CDR3 DNA reads as TGTGCCAGCAGTTTTCACGGACTAGAGCACACCGGGGAGCTGTTTTTT. It translates to CASSFHGLEHTGELFF.

The chain uses TRBV6-5 and TRBJ2-2, with 8 bases that match TRBD2. This CDR3 spans 15 amino acids. Losses at the gene ends were 8 bases for V and 6 bases for J; bases not matched to a gene: 11. CDR1 and CDR2 (germline): MNHEY, SVGAGI. In nucleotides, the CDR3 is TGTGCCAGCCGGAGCGGGGGAGGCTTTGCCGGGGAGCTGTTTTTT. Encoded protein: CASRSGGGFAGELFF.

The chain has TRBV6-1 and TRBJ1-1, with a possible D match to TRBD1 (6 bases). The CDR3 has 15 amino acids. The V gene lost 3 bases and the J gene lost 0 bases, with 11 bases spanning the gap. The germline V gene encodes CDR1 MNHNS and CDR2 SASEGT. CDR3 DNA sequence: TGTGCCAGCAGTGACAGGGGCAGCATGAACACTGAAGCTTTCTTT. Amino acids: CASSDRGSMNTEAFF.

CDR3 amino acids: CASSSSGRGPEQFF. For the CDR3, the DNA is TGTGCCAGTAGTTCTAGCGGGAGAGGACCTGAGCAGTTCTTC. The V call is TRBV19, the J call TRBJ2-1; 10 bases map to TRBD2. J gave up 9 bases and V 5 bases, and 7 bases lay outside the gene matches. The germline V gene encodes CDR1 LNHDA and CDR2 SQIVND (reference sequence). The CDR3 totals 14 residues. The whole variable domain, filled in from reference TRBV19 and TRBJ2-1, reads DGGITQSPKYLFRKEGQNVTLSCEQNLNHDAMYWYRQDPGQGLRLIYYSQIVNDFQKGDIAEGYSVSREKKESFPLTVTSAQKNPTAFYLCASSSSGRGPEQFFGPGTRLTVL.

The chain links TRBV15 to TRBJ2-5; 9 positions agree with TRBD1. J gave up 9 bases and V 6 bases, and 14 bases lay outside the gene matches. CDR1 is LNHNV and CDR2 is YYDKDF in the germline V gene (reference sequence). The CDR3 has 15 residues. The CDR3 coding sequence is TGTGCCACCAGTCGTCCCGGGACAGGGATGGGGCCCCAGTACTTC. Encoded protein: CATSRPGTGMGPQYF.

The V and J genes are TRBV6-1 and TRBJ1-1, with D possibly TRBD1 on 6 matching bases. V lost 0 bases to trimming and J lost 4 bases, with 15 bases between them. CDR1 is MNHNS, CDR2 SASEGT, per germline. The CDR3 runs to 16 residues. The CDR3 bases are TGTGCCAGCAGTGAAGCAGCCTTAGGGGGTGGCACTGAAGCTTTCTTT. Translated, it gives CASSEAALGGGTEAFF.

CDR3 sequence: CASSALAGEPRPGELFF. The DNA for the CDR3 is TGTGCCAGCAGCGCCCTAGCGGGAGAACCGCGGCCCGGGGAGCTGTTTTTT. The chain carries TRBV9 and TRBJ2-2, with 10 bases that match TRBD2. Losses at the gene ends were 3 bases for V and 6 bases for J; bases not matched to a gene: 11. This CDR3 contains 17 residues. Germline V gene sequence: CDR1 SGDLS, CDR2 YYNGEE.

This clone has more than one count but fewer than ten. This rearrangement joins TRBV7-9 to TRBJ1-1; D is uncertain. Germline V CDR1 and CDR2: SEHNR, FQNEAQ (reference sequence). Trimming took 1 base from V and 10 from J, leaving 10 bases between them. This CDR3 is 12 amino acids long. CDR3 bases: TGTGCCAGCAGCTTAGATCGCAGTGCAGCTTTCTTT. Amino acids: CASSLDRSAAFF.

This rearrangement joins TRBV5-4 to TRBJ2-1; D unresolved. Trimming shortened V by 4 bases and J by 6 bases, and 14 bases separated the two germline ends. From germline, CDR1 is SGHNT and CDR2 YYREEE (reference sequence). The CDR3 covers 14 residues. In nucleotides, the CDR3 is TGTGCCAGCAGCCAAGAGGTGCTTCTCAATGAGCAGTTCTTC. As protein: CASSQEVLLNEQFF.

The gene calls are TRBV5-1 and TRBJ2-7; 9 bases are a match to TRBD2. Per germline, CDR1 SGHRS and CDR2 YFSETQ. The CDR3 is made up of 13 amino acids. The ends lost 3 bases at V and 4 bases at J; junction bases unmatched: 2. CDR3 in amino acids: CASSSGLAYEQYF. The CDR3 DNA reads TGCGCCAGCAGCTCCGGACTAGCGTACGAGCAGTACTTC.

The V call is TRBV7-6, the J call TRBJ2-7, with D perhaps matching TRBD2 (7 bases). From germline, CDR1 is SGHVS and CDR2 FNYEAQ. The CDR3 is 18 amino acids. The ends were cut back, 1 base at V and 5 bases at J, with 24 bases in the middle. This chain's CDR3 is CASSLVAGGLGRRDEQYF. In DNA form, the CDR3 reads TGTGCCAGCAGCTTAGTAGCCGGGGGGCTCGGGAGGAGGGACGAGCAGTACTTC.

The chain combines TRBV28 with TRBJ2-7; D gene uncertain. Trimming shortened V by 4 bases and J by 3 bases, and 10 bases separated the two germline ends. Germline assignment: CDR1 MDHEN and CDR2 SYDVKM. There are 13 residues in the CDR3. The CDR3 sequence is CASSSPGLYEQYF. For the CDR3, the DNA is TGTGCCAGCAGTTCCCCTGGCCTCTACGAGCAGTACTTC.

This chain uses TRBV5-8 with TRBJ1-2, with 8 bases aligning to TRBD1. V lost 3 bases to trimming and J lost 2 bases; unmatched junction nucleotides: 6. Germline V gives CDR1 SGHTS, CDR2 YDEGEE. The CDR3 covers 15 residues. CDR3 loop: CASSSTGGRNYGYTF. CDR3 bases: TGTGCCAGCAGCTCTACAGGGGGGAGGAACTATGGCTACACCTTC.

V and J are TRBV4-1 and TRBJ2-7; 9 bases are shared with TRBD2. This CDR3 has 14 amino acids. V lost 4 bases to trimming and J lost 6 bases; unmatched junction nucleotides: 7. Looked up from germline, CDR1 is MGHRA and CDR2 is YSYEKL. The DNA of the CDR3 is TGCGCCAGCAGCCTAAGAATTAGCGGGAGCGAGCAGTACTTC. Translated: CASSLRISGSEQYF.

V gene TRBV7-6 combines with J gene TRBJ2-1; the match to TRBD2 covers 16 bases. V lost 5 bases, J lost 6 bases, and 7 bases stayed unmatched. CDR1 is SGHVS, CDR2 FNYEAQ, per germline. There are 17 residues in the CDR3. The CDR3 here is CASSPGTSGRAVNEQFF. The CDR3 coding sequence is TGTGCCAGCAGCCCCGGGACTAGCGGGAGGGCCGTCAATGAGCAGTTCTTC. Full variable domain (remainder filled in from reference TRBV7-6 and TRBJ2-1): GAGVSQSPRYKVTKRGQDVALRCDPISGHVSLYWYRQALGQGPEFLTYFNYEAQQDKSGLPNDRFSAERPEGSISTLTIQRTEQRDSAMYRCASSPGTSGRAVNEQFFGPGTRLTVL.

The CDR3 coding sequence is TGTGCCAGCAGCTTCCTTCCCGGACAGGGAAGCGACGAGCAGTACTTC. It encodes CASSFLPGQGSDEQYF. This chain connects TRBV7-9 to TRBJ2-7; 8 bases agree with TRBD1. The V gene's germline CDR1 is SEHNR and CDR2 FQNEAQ (reference sequence). The trim removed 3 bases at V and 5 bases at J, leaving 12 bases unmatched. This CDR3 is built from 16 residues.

V and J are TRBV5-1 and TRBJ2-1; TRBD2 matches at 7 bases. CDR1 is SGHRS, CDR2 YFSETQ, per germline. There are 14 residues in the CDR3. The trim removed 1 base at V and 3 bases at J, leaving 1 base unmatched. This chain's CDR3 is CASSLLADYNEQFF. The DNA of the CDR3 is TGCGCCAGCAGCTTGCTAGCGGACTACAATGAGCAGTTCTTC.

There are a few counts of this clone. The chain joins TRBV19 to TRBJ2-5; D perhaps matches TRBD1 (6 bases). Looked up from germline, CDR1 is LNHDA and CDR2 is SQIVND (reference sequence). V lost 6 bases and J 2 bases, leaving 10 bases between the germline ends. The length of the CDR3 is 13 residues. The DNA of the CDR3 is TGTGCCAGTAGGGGACAAGCTCAAGAGACCCAGTACTTC. This codes for CASRGQAQETQYF.

The J gene is TRBJ2-3, the V gene TRBV27, with 9 nucleotides matching TRBD2. This CDR3 spans 17 amino acids. Germline assignment: CDR1 MNHEY and CDR2 SMNVEV (reference sequence). V shed 0 bases, J shed 0 bases, and the junction held 4 bases outside the gene matches. Here the CDR3 DNA reads TGTGCCAGCAGTTTATCGTGGGGACTAGCCAGCACAGATACGCAGTATTTT. This gives the protein CASSLSWGLASTDTQYF.

The chain links TRBV28 to TRBJ1-3, with D maybe TRBD1 (6 bases). The germline V gene encodes CDR1 MDHEN and CDR2 SYDVKM. The V end was cut by 7 bases, the J end by 2 bases, with 12 bases between. The CDR3 runs 14 residues. The CDR3 is CASTHRDTGNTIYF. The CDR3 nucleotides read TGTGCCAGCACCCACCGGGACACTGGAAACACCATATATTTT.

This clone was counted once. Written as DNA, the CDR3 is TGTGCCAGCTCACGGGACAGAACTAACTATGGCTACACCTTC. It yields the protein CASSRDRTNYGYTF. The chain links TRBV18 to TRBJ1-2; 7 positions agree with TRBD1. The CDR3 length is 14 residues. Germline values: CDR1 KGHSH, CDR2 LQKENI. The junction had 2 bases not matched to a gene; V was cut back by 4 bases and J by 0 bases.

This clone was recorded once. The chain links TRBV7-8 to TRBJ1-2, with no clear D. Germline assignment: CDR1 SGHVS and CDR2 FQNEAQ. CDR3 length: 15 amino acids. Deletions cut 5 bases from V and 0 bases from J, with 13 bases between. For the CDR3, the DNA is TGTGCCAGCAGCGCTGGGAGGCACCCTAACTATGGCTACACCTTC. Its protein product is CASSAGRHPNYGYTF.

This clone showed up many times. In the same sample, other DNA sequences code for this CDR3. The CDR3 DNA sequence: TGTGCCAGCAGCCTCGGGGGGGGGTACGAGCAGTACTTC. Amino acids: CASSLGGGYEQYF. The rearrangement links TRBV5-6 to TRBJ2-7; 8 bases fit TRBD2. The CDR3 has 13 amino acids. J lost 4 bases, V lost 4 bases, and 4 bases had no gene match. Germline V gives CDR1 SGHDT, CDR2 YYEEEE.

The chain employs TRBV6-5 and TRBJ2-2; 10 positions agree with TRBD2. The germline CDR1 and CDR2 sequences are MNHEY and SVGAGI. The J segment lost 4 bases and the V segment lost 4 bases, leaving 0 bases of the junction unmatched. The CDR3 covers 14 residues. CDR3 DNA sequence: TGTGCCAGCAGTTTAGCGGGGGGCACCGGGGAGCTGTTTTTT. Residues: CASSLAGGTGELFF.

This clone was picked up a small number of times. This chain links TRBV6-1 with TRBJ2-2; the match to TRBD2 covers 7 bases. The CDR3 is 16 residues long. Germline CDR1 reads MNHNS; CDR2 reads SASEGT. V gave up 4 bases and J gave up 5 bases; unmatched junction bases: 10. CDR3 region: CASSGGGRTKTGELFF. Here the CDR3 DNA reads TGTGCCAGCAGTGGGGGGGGACGGACAAAAACCGGGGAGCTGTTTTTT.